This T cell receptor beta chain was obtained from a study of T cell changes during pregnancy in multiple sclerosis. Assay: immunoSEQ multiplex PCR; the TCRdb copy retains only in-frame clones and omits some. The profile covers 50,000 to 75,000 clones, with 93% appearing a single time and more than 2% taken by the ten largest. CDR1 MNHEY and CDR2 SVGAGI come from the germline V gene. The ends were cut back, 2 bases at V and 2 bases at J, with 6 bases in the middle. The CDR3 runs to 13 residues. The TCR originated in a female donor with multiple sclerosis, enrolled in a pregnancy study. The material was CD8+ T cells from peripheral blood mononuclear cells, obtained in the third trimester of pregnancy. The chain employs TRBV6-5 and TRBJ1-2; D gene uncertain. Here the CDR3 DNA reads TGTGCCAGCAGTTACGACGGGAACTATGGCTACACCTTC. Its protein is CASSYDGNYGYTF.